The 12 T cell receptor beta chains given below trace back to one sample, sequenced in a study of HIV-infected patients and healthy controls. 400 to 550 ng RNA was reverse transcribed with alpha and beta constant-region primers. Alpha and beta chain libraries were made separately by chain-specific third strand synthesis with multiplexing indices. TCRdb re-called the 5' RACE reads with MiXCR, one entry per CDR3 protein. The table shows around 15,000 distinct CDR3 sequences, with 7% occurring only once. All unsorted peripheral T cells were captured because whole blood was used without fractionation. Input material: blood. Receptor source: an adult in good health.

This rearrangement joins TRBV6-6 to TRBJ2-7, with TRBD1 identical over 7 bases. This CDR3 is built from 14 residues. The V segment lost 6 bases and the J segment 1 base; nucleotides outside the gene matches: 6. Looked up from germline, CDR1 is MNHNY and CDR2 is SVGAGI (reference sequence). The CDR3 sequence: CASRTGALSYEQYF. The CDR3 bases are TGTGCCAGCAGAACAGGGGCCCTTTCCTACGAGCAGTACTTC.

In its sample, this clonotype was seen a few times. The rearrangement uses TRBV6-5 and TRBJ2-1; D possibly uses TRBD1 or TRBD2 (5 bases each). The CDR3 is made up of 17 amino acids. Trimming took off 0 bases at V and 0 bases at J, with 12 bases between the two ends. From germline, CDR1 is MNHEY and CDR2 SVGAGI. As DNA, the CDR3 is TGTGCCAGCAGTTACTCGGGGACCTGGAGCTCCTACAATGAGCAGTTCTTC. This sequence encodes CASSYSGTWSSYNEQFF.

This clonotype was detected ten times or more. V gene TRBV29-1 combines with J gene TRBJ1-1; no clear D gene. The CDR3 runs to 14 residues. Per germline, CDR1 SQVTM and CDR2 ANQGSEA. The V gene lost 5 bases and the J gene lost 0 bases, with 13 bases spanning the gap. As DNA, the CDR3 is TGCAGCGTTCTCTTAGGCAGCTTGAACACTGAAGCTTTCTTT. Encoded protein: CSVLLGSLNTEAFF.

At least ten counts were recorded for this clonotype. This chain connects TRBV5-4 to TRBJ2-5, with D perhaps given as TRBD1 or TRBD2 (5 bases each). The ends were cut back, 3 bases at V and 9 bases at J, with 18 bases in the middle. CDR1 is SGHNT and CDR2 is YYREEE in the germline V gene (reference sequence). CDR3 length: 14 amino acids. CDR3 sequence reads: CASSSGTVIGAQYF. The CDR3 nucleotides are TGTGCCAGCAGCTCCGGGACGGTCATCGGAGCCCAGTACTTC.

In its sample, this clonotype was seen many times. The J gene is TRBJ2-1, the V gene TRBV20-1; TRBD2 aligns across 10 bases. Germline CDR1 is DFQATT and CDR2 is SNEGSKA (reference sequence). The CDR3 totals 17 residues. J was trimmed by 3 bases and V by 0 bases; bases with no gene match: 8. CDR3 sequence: CSARDNSGRAGYNEQFF. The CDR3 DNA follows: TGCAGTGCTAGAGATAACAGCGGGAGGGCCGGCTACAATGAGCAGTTCTTC.

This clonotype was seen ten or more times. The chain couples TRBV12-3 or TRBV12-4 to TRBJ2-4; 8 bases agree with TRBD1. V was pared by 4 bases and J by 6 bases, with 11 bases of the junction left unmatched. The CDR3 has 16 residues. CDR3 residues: CASSSGGRTQPNIQYF. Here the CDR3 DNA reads TGTGCCAGCAGTTCAGGGGGCAGGACTCAGCCAAACATTCAGTACTTC.

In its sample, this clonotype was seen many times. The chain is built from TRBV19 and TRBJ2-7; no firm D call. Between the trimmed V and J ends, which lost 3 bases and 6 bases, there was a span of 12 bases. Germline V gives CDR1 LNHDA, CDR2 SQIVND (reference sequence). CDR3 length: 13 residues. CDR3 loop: CASSISPRVEQYF. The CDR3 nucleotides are TGTGCCAGTAGTATTTCCCCACGAGTCGAGCAGTACTTC.

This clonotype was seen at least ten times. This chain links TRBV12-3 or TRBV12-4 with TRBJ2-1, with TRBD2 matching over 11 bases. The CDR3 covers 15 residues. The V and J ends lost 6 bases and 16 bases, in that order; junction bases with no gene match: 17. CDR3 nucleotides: TGTGCCAGCAGCCCTAGCGGGGGGAGGGCGGGCAGTTTATTCTTC. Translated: CASSPSGGRAGSLFF.

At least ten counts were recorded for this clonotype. The CDR3: CASSLKLGTSYNEQFF. CDR3 bases: TGTGCCAGCAGCCTAAAACTTGGGACTTCCTACAATGAGCAGTTCTTC. V gene TRBV28 combines with J gene TRBJ2-1, with D maybe TRBD2 (6 bases). Germline loops: CDR1 MDHEN, CDR2 SYDVKM. The CDR3 sequence is 16 residues long. The V and J ends lost 6 bases and 1 base respectively, with 16 bases between them.

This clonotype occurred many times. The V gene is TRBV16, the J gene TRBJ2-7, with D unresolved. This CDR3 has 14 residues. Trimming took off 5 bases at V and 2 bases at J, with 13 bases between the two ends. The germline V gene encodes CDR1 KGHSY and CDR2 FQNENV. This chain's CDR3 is CASSADGRPYEQYF. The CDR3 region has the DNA TGTGCCAGCAGCGCGGATGGACGGCCCTACGAGCAGTACTTC.

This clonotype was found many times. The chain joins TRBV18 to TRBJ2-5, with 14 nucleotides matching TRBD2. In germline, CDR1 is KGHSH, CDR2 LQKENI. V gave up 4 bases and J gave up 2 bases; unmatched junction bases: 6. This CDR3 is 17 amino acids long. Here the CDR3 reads CASSRLAGGPNQETQYF. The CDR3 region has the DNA TGTGCCAGCTCACGACTAGCGGGGGGGCCGAATCAAGAGACCCAGTACTTC.

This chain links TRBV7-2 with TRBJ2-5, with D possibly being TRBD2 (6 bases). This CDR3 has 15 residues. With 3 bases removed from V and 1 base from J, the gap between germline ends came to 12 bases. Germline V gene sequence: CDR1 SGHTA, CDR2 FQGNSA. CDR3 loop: CASSFRGGAQETQYF. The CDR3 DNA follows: TGTGCCAGCAGCTTTAGGGGCGGGGCCCAAGAGACCCAGTACTTC.